The entry below gives a single TCR beta chain sequence along with its context. The antigen remains undetermined. The data stem from a study of T cell responses to AZD1222 COVID-19 vaccine. Notes on the study in general: Most donors were white British and more were female, and clonal diversity was possibly underestimated.

Clones were read by immunoSEQ multiplex PCR, and TCRdb kept only the in-frame ones, dropping some. The sample records more than 85,000 clones, 85% to 90% being singletons. The sequence was collected from an adult in good health. The starting material was peripheral blood, obtained on day 0 of AZD1222 vaccination.

The CDR3 spells CASSPLAGGFTDTQYF. CDR3 bases: TGCGCCAGCAGCCCATTAGCGGGAGGGTTCACAGATACGCAGTATTTT. The rearrangement uses TRBV4-3 and TRBJ2-3; 11 nucleotides align to TRBD2. The V and J ends lost 4 bases and 2 bases, in that order; junction bases with no gene match: 5. Looked up from germline, CDR1 is LGHNA and CDR2 is YSLEER. The CDR3 spans 16 residues.